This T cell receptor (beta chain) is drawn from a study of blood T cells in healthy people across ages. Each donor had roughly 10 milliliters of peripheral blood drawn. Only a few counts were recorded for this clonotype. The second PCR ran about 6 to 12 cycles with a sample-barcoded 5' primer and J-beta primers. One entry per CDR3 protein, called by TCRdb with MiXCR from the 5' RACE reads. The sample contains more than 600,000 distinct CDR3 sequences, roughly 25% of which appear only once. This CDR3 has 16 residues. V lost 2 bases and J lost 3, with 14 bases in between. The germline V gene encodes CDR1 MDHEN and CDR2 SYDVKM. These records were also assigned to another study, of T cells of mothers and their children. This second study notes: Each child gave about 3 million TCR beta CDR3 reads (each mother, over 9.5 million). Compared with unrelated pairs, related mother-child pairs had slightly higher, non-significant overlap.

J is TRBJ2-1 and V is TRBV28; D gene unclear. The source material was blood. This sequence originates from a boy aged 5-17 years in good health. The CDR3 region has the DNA TGTGCCAGCAGTTTACGAAAGGGAACGCGCTACAATGAGCAGTTCTTC. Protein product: CASSLRKGTRYNEQFF.